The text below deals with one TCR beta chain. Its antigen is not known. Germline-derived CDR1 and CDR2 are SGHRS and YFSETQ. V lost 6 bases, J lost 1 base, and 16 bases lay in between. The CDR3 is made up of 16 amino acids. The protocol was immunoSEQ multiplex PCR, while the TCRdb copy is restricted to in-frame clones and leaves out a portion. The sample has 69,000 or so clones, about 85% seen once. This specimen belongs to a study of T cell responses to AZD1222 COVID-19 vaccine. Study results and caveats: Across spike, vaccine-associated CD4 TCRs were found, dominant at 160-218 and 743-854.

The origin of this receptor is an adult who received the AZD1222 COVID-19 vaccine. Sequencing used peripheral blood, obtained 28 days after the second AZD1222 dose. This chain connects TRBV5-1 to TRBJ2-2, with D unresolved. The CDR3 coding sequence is TGCGCCAGCACCCTTGGAGACGGCCAGAACACCGGGGAGCTGTTTTTT. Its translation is CASTLGDGQNTGELFF.